The clone carrying this TCR beta chain was detected many times. Its cognate antigen is unknown. Synthesis of cDNA used 5'RACE (with 10-nucleotide random UMIs). TCRdb processed the 5' RACE reads anew with MiXCR; each CDR3 protein has one entry. Among about 120,000 distinct CDR3 sequences listed, roughly 3.2% were seen once. V was trimmed by 0 bases and J by 6 bases, leaving 15 bases between them. The CDR3 runs to 15 residues. Per germline, CDR1 DFQATT and CDR2 SNEGSKA (reference sequence). The sample comes from a study of neurological immune-mediated disorders. Study background: The approximately 34 multiple sclerosis patients comprised around 31 that were relapsing-remitting and 3 that were secondary progressive. Overall study findings and caveats: TCR clonal expansion peaked in HTLV-1-associated myelopathy patients and was lowest in multiple sclerosis patients. Association of the multiple sclerosis repertoire cluster with clinical or MRI features was not observed for any feature.

The chain carries TRBV20-1 and TRBJ2-1; D gene ambiguous. The sample comprised PBMCs. The receptor comes from a woman aged 30 to 39 with multiple sclerosis. Here the CDR3 DNA reads TGCAGTGCTAGAGATCTTCCAAAGAACCGCAATGAGCAGTTCTTC. Protein: CSARDLPKNRNEQFF.